This record looks at one TCR beta chain sequence and its context. Participants were placed into cohorts based on the clinical history they reported. These data originate in a study of blood T cell repertoires in COVID-19. The repertoire was sequenced with immunoSEQ multiplex PCR; TCRdb's copy has only in-frame clones and lacks some. The sample includes fewer than 250,000 clones, about 80% seen only once; the top ten take 3% to 4.5%. In germline, CDR1 is MDHEN, CDR2 SYDVKM. The CDR3 is made up of 15 amino acids. Germline trimming cut 1 base from V and 1 base from J; bases unmatched to any gene: 3. The rearrangement joins TRBV28 to TRBJ1-2, with 7 bases fitting TRBD1. This receptor was taken from a woman in her thirties or forties who had been exposed to COVID-19. The sample comprised PBMCs or T cells enriched from blood (not recorded which). The CDR3 sequence: CASSLSGQFNYGYTF. CDR3 nucleotide sequence: TGTGCCAGCAGTTTATCGGGACAGTTTAACTATGGCTACACCTTC.